These 12 T cell receptor beta chains came from one sample sequenced in a study of shared clonotypes between healthy human individuals. Produced via immunoSEQ multiplex PCR; TCRdb's table is partial and in-frame only. This table has approximately 2,000,000 clones, about nine tenths appearing once. Sequencing was carried out using naive CD4+ T cells from PBMCs. Subset reported: CD45RA+ positively selected. All receptors come from a young man in good health. Some clones in this sample may be carry-over from other donors' samples.

The chain links TRBV6-5 to TRBJ1-1; TRBD1 is a possible D gene (6 bases). V lost 6 bases and J 1 base, leaving 12 bases between the germline ends. The CDR3 extends over 14 amino acids. Germline CDR1 reads MNHEY; CDR2 reads SVGAGI. Here the CDR3 reads CASRPGGRNTEAFF. Here the CDR3 DNA reads TGTGCCAGCAGACCCGGGGGGCGGAACACTGAAGCTTTCTTT.

Concerning this clone itself: The same CDR3 arises from other DNA sequences in this sample as well. The chain combines TRBV7-8 with TRBJ1-2, with TRBD1 as a possible D gene (5 bases). The CDR3 sequence is 14 residues long. V dropped 1 base and J dropped 1 base, with 7 bases sitting between them. CDR1 is SGHVS and CDR2 is FQNEAQ in the germline V gene. CDR3 amino acids: CASSLDGGNYGYTF. In nucleotides, the CDR3 is TGTGCCAGCAGCTTAGACGGGGGTAACTATGGCTACACCTTC.

The rearrangement joins TRBV30 to TRBJ1-3, with D tentatively TRBD1 (5 bases). The CDR3 has 16 amino acids. V gave up 3 bases and J gave up 0 bases, with 15 bases separating them. Germline V CDR1 and CDR2: GTSNPN, SVGIG (reference sequence). In nucleotides, the CDR3 is TGTGCCTGGAGCGCAACCACGGGACTCTCTGGAAACACCATATATTTT. Translated, it gives CAWSATTGLSGNTIYF.

This rearrangement joins TRBV19 to TRBJ1-5, with a tentative D call TRBD1 (5 bases). V lost 3 bases and J 6 bases, leaving 18 bases between the germline ends. CDR3 length: 16 residues. CDR1 and CDR2 from the germline V gene are LNHDA and SQIVND (reference sequence). CDR3 residues: CASSIHPRGSGQPQHF. CDR3 sequence (DNA): TGTGCCAGTAGTATTCATCCTCGGGGGTCTGGTCAGCCCCAGCATTTT.

This chain uses TRBV19 with TRBJ1-3; D remains ambiguous. V was pared by 10 bases and J by 1 base, with 11 bases between. The CDR3 consists of 13 residues. Germline CDR1 and CDR2: LNHDA and SQIVND (reference sequence). CDR3 amino acids: CATERESGNTIYF. In nucleotides, the CDR3 is TGTGCCACCGAGAGAGAATCTGGAAACACCATATATTTT.

As DNA, the CDR3 is TGTGCCAGCAGCTTAGAGGGTGACAGGGGGAACGAGCAGTACTTC. It codes for CASSLEGDRGNEQYF. The chain joins TRBV11-1 to TRBJ2-7, with TRBD1 matching 9 bases. CDR1 is SGHAT, CDR2 FQDESV, per germline (reference sequence). The V and J ends lost 1 base and 5 bases, in that order; junction bases with no gene match: 6. The CDR3 totals 15 residues.

V and J are TRBV6-6 and TRBJ2-7; the match to TRBD1 covers 8 bases. CDR1 is MNHNY and CDR2 is SVGAGI in the germline V gene (reference sequence). After removal of 5 bases from V and 6 bases from J, the junction contained 3 bases not matched to a gene. The CDR3 covers 12 residues. The CDR3 coding sequence is TGTGCCAGCAGTCGGGACAGGCGCGAGCAGTACTTC. Its protein product is CASSRDRREQYF.

The V gene is TRBV9, the J gene TRBJ2-3, with D perhaps matching TRBD2 (5 bases). The CDR3 totals 16 residues. V lost 5 bases to trimming and J lost 0 bases, with 16 bases between them. The germline gives CDR1 SGDLS, CDR2 YYNGEE. The CDR3 nucleotides are TGTGCCAGCAGTTCCAGTCGAGGCGGGAGCACAGATACGCAGTATTTT. Amino acids: CASSSSRGGSTDTQYF.

The table lists this clone with a few counts. The chain carries TRBV21-1 and TRBJ2-2. TRBV21-1 corresponds to a pseudogene. The CDR3 runs to 10 residues. The CDR3 region has the DNA TGTGCCAGCAACGCCGGGGAGCTGTTTTTT. This gives the protein CASNAGELFF.

The rearrangement uses TRBV2 and TRBJ2-5; D is unclear. The CDR3 runs 14 residues. V lost 1 base to trimming and J lost 1 base, with 7 bases between them. Germline assignment: CDR1 SNHLY and CDR2 FYNNEI. The CDR3 loop is CASSEEAIQETQYF. CDR3 in DNA: TGTGCCAGCAGTGAAGAAGCCATCCAAGAGACCCAGTACTTC. The full variable domain, its missing parts supplied by reference TRBV2 and TRBJ2-5, is EPEVTQTPSHQVTQMGQEVILRCVPISNHLYFYWYRQILGQKVEFLVSFYNNEISEKSEIFDDQFSVERPDGSNFTLKIRSTKLEDSAMYFCASSEEAIQETQYFGPGTRLLVL.

This clone was recorded once. This chain uses TRBV7-2 with TRBJ2-3; possible D gene TRBD1, 7 bases. CDR1 SGHTA and CDR2 FQGNSA come from the germline V gene. Trimming pared 2 bases from V and 3 bases from J, leaving 12 bases between. The CDR3 consists of 15 residues. CDR3 residues: CASSLQTGRTDTQYF. CDR3 coding DNA: TGTGCCAGCAGCTTACAGACAGGGAGGACAGATACGCAGTATTTT.

This rearrangement joins TRBV2 to TRBJ2-7; TRBD1 might be the D (6 bases). CDR1 and CDR2 from the germline V gene are SNHLY and FYNNEI. The CDR3 is 14 residues long. Trimming removed 7 bases from V and 3 bases from J, with 16 bases in between. CDR3 in DNA: TGTGCCAGCAATTTCCGGGACACCCACTACGAGCAGTACTTC. Translating it yields CASNFRDTHYEQYF.